This TCR beta chain was sequenced during a study of cytomegalovirus exposure and HLA in healthy donors. Overall study: Later analysis reported that the approximately 130 validation repertoires shared the platform of the roughly 630 first-cohort repertoires. Study observations and caveats: Researchers reported that a few CMV-associated chains were confirmed in vitro as CMV antigen-specific.

This CDR3 has 12 amino acids. Germline CDR1 SEHNR, CDR2 FQNEAQ (reference sequence). Trimming removed 3 bases from V and 7 bases from J, with 10 bases in between. Concerning this clone: Its antigen remains unknown.

TCRdb's copy holds only in-frame clones and misses some; the assay was immunoSEQ multiplex PCR. The data hold about 67,000 clones, with 94% observed a single time. The clonotype originates from a woman aged 18 to 35 in good health and CMV-seronegative. The V call is TRBV7-9, the J call TRBJ2-7; D gene ambiguous. The source material was PBMCs. The CDR3 DNA is TGTGCCAGCAGCTTTACTCTAGGAGAGCAGTACTTC. This translates into CASSFTLGEQYF.